These 31 T cell receptor beta chains came from one sample sequenced in a study of shared clonotypes between healthy human individuals. Only in-frame clones appear in the TCRdb table, and some are missing; sequencing was by immunoSEQ multiplex PCR. The sample records some 490,000 clones, 65% to 85% being singletons. Source material: PBMCs. The source of these receptors is a woman between 40 and 50 years old in good health. Some clones in this sample may be carry-over from other donors' samples.

This clone was detected ten times or more. The rearrangement uses TRBV6-4 and TRBJ2-2, with D possibly matching TRBD1 (5 bases). Trimming left V 3 bases short and J 1 base short, with 15 bases between. Germline values: CDR1 MRHNA, CDR2 SNTAGT. CDR3 length equals 17 residues. The CDR3: CASSDSQDSKNTGELFF. DNA of the CDR3: TGTGCCAGCAGTGATTCACAGGATTCAAAGAACACCGGGGAGCTGTTTTTT.

Comments on this clone: A single base is all that separates this from a far larger clone, so a read error is likely. The DNA of the CDR3 is TGTGTCAGCAGCGTTCTACTAGCGGGACACACAGATACGCAGTATTTT. Translating gives CVSSVLLAGHTDTQYF. The chain employs TRBV11-2 and TRBJ2-3; 10 bases map to TRBD2. The CDR3 consists of 16 residues. Germline CDR1 reads SGHAT; CDR2 reads FQNNGV.

Only one count was recorded for this clone. This chain uses TRBV18 with TRBJ2-4; D possibly corresponds to TRBD2 (7 bases). This CDR3 has 13 residues. Per the germline V gene, CDR1 is KGHSH and CDR2 is LQKENI. V dropped 6 bases and J dropped 15 bases, with 21 bases sitting between them. As DNA, the CDR3 is TGTGCCAGCTCCCCAGAATGGGGGGGCTTAATGTACTTC. Translated: CASSPEWGGLMYF.

The table lists this clone with many counts. The identical CDR3 is also encoded by other nucleotide sequences in the sample. The chain uses TRBV9 and TRBJ2-5, with 9 nucleotides matching TRBD2. The V gene end was trimmed by 0 bases and the J gene end by 7 bases; junction bases not matched to a gene: 13. The CDR3 extends over 17 amino acids. Germline CDR1 is SGDLS and CDR2 is YYNGEE. Here the CDR3 reads CASSVDPSGTTSPTQYF. CDR3 nucleotide sequence: TGTGCCAGCAGCGTAGACCCTAGCGGGACAACTTCCCCGACCCAGTACTTC.

The rearrangement uses TRBV13 and TRBJ2-7, with D unresolved. The length of the CDR3 is 14 residues. Trimming cost V 0 bases and J 3 bases, with 9 bases left between them. Germline values: CDR1 PRHDT, CDR2 FYEKMQ (reference sequence). In nucleotides, the CDR3 is TGTGCCAGCAGCTTAGGAGTCGATTACTACGAGCAGTACTTC. Amino acids: CASSLGVDYYEQYF. The complete variable domain, with remaining parts taken from reference TRBV13 and TRBJ2-7, reads AAGVIQSPRHLIKEKRETATLKCYPIPRHDTVYWYQQGPGQDPQFLISFYEKMQSDKGSIPDRFSAQQFSDYHSELNMSSLELGDSALYFCASSLGVDYYEQYFGPGTRLTVT.

The table lists this clone with many counts. This CDR3 is also generated by other DNA sequences in the sample. The V gene is TRBV7-9, the J gene TRBJ2-3; 7 bases line up with TRBD2. V dropped 6 bases and J dropped 6; count of bases not matched to a gene: 12. The CDR3 spans 15 residues. Looked up from germline, CDR1 is SEHNR and CDR2 is FQNEAQ (reference sequence). In DNA, the CDR3 is TGTGCCAGCAGGGACGGGACTACCCCGCTTGATACGCAGTATTTT. Its translation is CASRDGTTPLDTQYF.

V is TRBV28 and J is TRBJ1-5; weak D call: TRBD1 (6 bases). Between the trimmed V and J ends, which lost 6 bases and 0 bases, there was a span of 18 bases. CDR3 length equals 17 residues. Germline CDR1 reads MDHEN; CDR2 reads SYDVKM. The CDR3 nucleotides are TGTGCCAGCAGCCCCAGGGTGGACAGAACTAGCAATCAGCCCCAGCATTTT. Protein: CASSPRVDRTSNQPQHF.

Comments on this clone: A far larger clone differs by one base, so this is likely a read error. Other DNA sequences in this specimen translate into the identical CDR3. This chain connects TRBV5-4 to TRBJ2-7; 11 nucleotides line up with TRBD2. Germline assignment: CDR1 SGHNT and CDR2 YYREEE (reference sequence). The CDR3 is made up of 14 amino acids. CDR3 in DNA: TGTGCCAGCAGCTTGACTAGCGGGAGTAAGGAGCAATACTTC. Translating gives CASSLTSGSKEQYF.

This clone has a single count. This probably arose from a read error, given a far larger clone one base away. Other DNA sequences from this sample encode an identical CDR3 as well. V usage is TRBV7-2 and J usage is TRBJ2-7, with D unclear. CDR1 and CDR2 (germline): SGHTA, FQGNSA. The CDR3 has 16 amino acids. The CDR3, as DNA: TGTGCTAGCAGCTTAATTTCGGGCGGCCCTTTTTACGAGCAGTACTTC. It is translated as CASSLISGGPFYEQYF.

This clone appeared a single time. This sequence joins TRBV18 and TRBJ2-7; D not resolved. The CDR3 is 15 amino acids. The V end was cut by 5 bases, the J end by 0 bases, with 14 bases between. The germline gives CDR1 KGHSH, CDR2 LQKENI. The CDR3 loop reads CASSSSSASSYEQYF. DNA of the CDR3: TGTGCCAGCTCATCCTCCTCGGCCAGCTCCTACGAGCAGTACTTC. Filled out from reference TRBV18 and TRBJ2-7, the complete variable domain reads NAGVMQNPRHLVRRRGQEARLRCSPMKGHSHVYWYRQLPEEGLKFMVYLQKENIIDESGMPKERFSAEFPKEGPSILRIQQVVRGDSAAYFCASSSSSASSYEQYFGPGTRLTVT.

Turning to this clone: The sample contains more than one DNA sequence encoding this CDR3. The CDR3 DNA reads as TGTGCCTGGAGTGTCGGGCCCTACTTCTATGGCTACACCTTC. Translated, it gives CAWSVGPYFYGYTF. The V call is TRBV30, the J call TRBJ1-2; no reliable D call. CDR1 GTSNPN and CDR2 SVGIG come from the germline V gene (reference sequence). The V and J ends lost 0 bases and 4 bases respectively, with 12 bases between them. The CDR3 spans 14 residues.

This clone was recorded once. The V call is TRBV5-4, the J call TRBJ2-5; no definite D call. The length of the CDR3 is 15 residues. Trimming took off 2 bases at V and 3 bases at J, with 14 bases between the two ends. CDR1 and CDR2 from the germline V gene are SGHNT and YYREEE (reference sequence). In DNA form, the CDR3 reads TGTGCCAGCAGCTTCGGTGACCGGTCGAAAGAGACCCAGTACTTC. Translating gives CASSFGDRSKETQYF.

In its sample, this clone was seen once. The chain recombines TRBV11-2 with TRBJ2-1; 8 bases align to TRBD2. CDR1 and CDR2 from the germline V gene are SGHAT and FQNNGV. The CDR3 is 15 residues long. V lost 2 bases and J lost 6; bases outside the gene matches: 6. The CDR3: CASSLIAGGFNEQFF. For the CDR3, the DNA is TGTGCCAGCAGCTTAATCGCGGGAGGATTCAATGAGCAGTTCTTC.

This chain uses TRBV11-1 with TRBJ1-2; TRBD1 might be the D (6 bases). The CDR3 totals 14 residues. CDR1 is SGHAT and CDR2 is FQDESV in the germline V gene (reference sequence). The V end was cut by 10 bases, the J end by 7 bases, with 22 bases between. CDR3 in DNA: TGTGCCACTCAGCGACAGGTTGAGCAAGGTGGCTACACCTTC. Its translation: CATQRQVEQGGYTF.

The rearrangement links TRBV27 to TRBJ2-5, with 9 bases aligning to TRBD2. From germline, CDR1 is MNHEY and CDR2 SMNVEV (reference sequence). With 4 bases clipped from V and 5 bases from J, the junction kept 8 bases outside the gene matches. CDR3 size: 15 residues. CDR3 sequence (DNA): TGTGCCAGCAGTTGGAGAGCGGGAGGTCGGGAGACCCAGTACTTC. This encodes CASSWRAGGRETQYF.

As for this clone: With only one base between it and a far larger clone, this is likely a read error. The genes are TRBV4-1 and TRBJ2-3; maybe TRBD1 (5 bases). Germline V gene data show CDR1 as MGHRA and CDR2 as YSYEKL. This CDR3 is 17 amino acids long. The germline V and J ends were trimmed by 0 bases and 3 bases, with 16 bases remaining between them. The CDR3 protein is CASSQDLRAGYTDTQYF. CDR3 bases: TGCGCCAGCAGCCAAGATCTTCGGGCAGGGTATACAGATACGCAGTATTTT.

The V gene is TRBV28, the J gene TRBJ1-2, with a tentative D call TRBD1 (6 bases). Trimming cost V 5 bases and J 6 bases, with 16 bases left between them. Germline V gene lookup returns CDR1 MDHEN and CDR2 SYDVKM. The CDR3 sequence is 14 residues long. The CDR3 DNA sequence: TGTGCCAGCAGTACCCCCAGCAGGGGAGATGGCTACACCTTC. Its protein is CASSTPSRGDGYTF.

To note about this clone: With only one base between it and a far larger clone, this is likely a read error. The chain has TRBV7-9 and TRBJ2-2; perhaps D is TRBD1 or TRBD2 (6 bases each). The CDR3 is 12 amino acids. CDR1 is SEHNR and CDR2 is FQNEAQ in the germline V gene (reference sequence). CDR3 bases: TGTGCCAGCAGCCTTAGCGAGGGGGGGCTGTTTTTT. Encoded protein: CASSLSEGGLFF. Full variable domain (outside the CDR3, taken from reference TRBV7-9 and TRBJ2-2): DTGVSQNPRHKITKRGQNVTFRCDPISEHNRLYWYRQTLGQGPEFLTYFQNEAQLEKSRLLSDRFSAERPKGSFSTLEIQRTEQGDSAMYLCASSLSEGGLFFGEGSRLTVL.

V and J are TRBV5-4 and TRBJ1-2; tentative D call: TRBD1 (5 bases). The V gene lost 6 bases and the J gene lost 5 bases, with 14 bases spanning the gap. This CDR3 is 13 amino acids long. Germline CDR1 and CDR2: SGHNT and YYREEE (reference sequence). DNA for the CDR3: TGTGCCAGCACCCCGGGGGGGGGTTATGGCTACACCTTC. Its protein product is CASTPGGGYGYTF.

The gene calls are TRBV5-1 and TRBJ2-1; D is uncertain. Germline lookup yields CDR1 SGHRS and CDR2 YFSETQ. The CDR3 length is 12 residues. V was pared by 1 base and J by 8 bases, with 7 bases between. In DNA, the CDR3 is TGCGCCAGCAGCTTGTTACTGGATGAGCAGTTCTTC. It yields the protein CASSLLLDEQFF.

Turning to this clone: A single base is all that separates this from a far larger clone, so a read error is likely. The V gene is TRBV20-1, the J gene TRBJ2-2; possible D gene TRBD1, 5 bases. V lost 4 bases to trimming and J lost 7 bases, with 7 bases between them. Germline V gene sequence: CDR1 DFQATT, CDR2 SNEGSKA (reference sequence). The CDR3 has 11 residues. The CDR3 nucleotides are TGCAGTGCTACAGGGTACGGGGAGCTGTTTTTT. Its protein is CSATGYGELFF.

The V and J genes are TRBV11-2 and TRBJ2-5; 7 bases are a match to TRBD1. Gene TRBJ2-7 matches the end of the DNA better, so the J call may be wrong. This CDR3 has 15 residues. Germline V lookup: CDR1 SGHAT, CDR2 FQNNGV. The DNA of the CDR3 is TGTGCCAGCAGCTTAGTAGGGGGCAGGTTGTACGAGCAGTACTTC. Protein product: CASSLVGGRLYEQYF.

V and J are TRBV7-9 and TRBJ1-1; no clear D. Trimming pared 0 bases from V and 2 bases from J, leaving 7 bases between. The CDR3 is made up of 14 amino acids. Germline V gene lookup returns CDR1 SEHNR and CDR2 FQNEAQ (reference sequence). The CDR3 spells CASSLASDNTEAFF. The CDR3 DNA sequence: TGTGCCAGCAGCTTAGCCTCAGATAACACTGAAGCTTTCTTT. The full variable domain, rest sourced from reference TRBV7-9 and TRBJ1-1, is DTGVSQNPRHKITKRGQNVTFRCDPISEHNRLYWYRQTLGQGPEFLTYFQNEAQLEKSRLLSDRFSAERPKGSFSTLEIQRTEQGDSAMYLCASSLASDNTEAFFGQGTRLTVV.

About this clone: A far larger clone is just one base off, so this is likely a read error. The J gene is TRBJ1-5, the V gene TRBV30, with a possible D match to TRBD1 (5 bases). The CDR3 totals 15 residues. Germline CDR1 reads GTSNPN; CDR2 reads SVGIG (reference sequence). The CDR3 bases are TGTTCCTGGAGGGACGGGGGGGGAAGGAATCAGCCCCAGCATTTT. This sequence encodes CSWRDGGGRNQPQHF.

Comment on this clone: A far larger clone is only one base removed, so a read error is likely. The same CDR3 arises from other DNA sequences in this sample as well. The chain carries TRBV29-1 and TRBJ1-1, with 7 bases matching TRBD1. Trimming at V came to 6 bases and at J to 8 bases, leaving 15 bases not matched to a gene. The germline V gene has CDR1 SQVTM and CDR2 ANQGSEA. This CDR3 contains 14 residues. The CDR3 is CSVANRDSFLEAFF. Written as DNA, the CDR3 is TGCAGCGTAGCAAACAGGGACAGCTTTTTAGAAGCTTTCTTT.

V gene TRBV15 combines with J gene TRBJ2-7; 7 bases map to TRBD2. Losses at the gene ends were 4 bases for V and 1 base for J; bases not matched to a gene: 4. From germline, CDR1 is LNHNV and CDR2 YYDKDF (reference sequence). This CDR3 has 14 amino acids. CDR3 protein: CATSTTSASYEQYF. The CDR3 DNA follows: TGTGCCACCAGCACAACTAGCGCATCCTACGAGCAGTACTTC.

This clone occurred a few times. The V and J genes are TRBV4-3 and TRBJ1-2, with D possibly matching TRBD1 (6 bases). Germline loops: CDR1 LGHNA, CDR2 YSLEER. The CDR3 is made up of 16 amino acids. The ends were cut back, 0 bases at V and 0 bases at J, with 11 bases in the middle. The CDR3 loop is CASSQDAAGANYGYTF. The CDR3 DNA reads TGCGCCAGCAGCCAAGATGCGGCAGGGGCTAACTATGGCTACACCTTC.

As to this clone: A far larger clone is off by one base, so a read error is likely. The chain recombines TRBV20-1 with TRBJ2-3; D ambiguous. The CDR3 runs to 11 residues. Germline CDR1 and CDR2: DFQATT and SNEGSKA (reference sequence). The CDR3 DNA reads TGCAGAGCTAGTTATCCAGATACGCAGTATTTT. Amino acid sequence: CRASYPDTQYF.

The rearrangement joins TRBV19 to TRBJ1-4; 7 bases map to TRBD1. Germline lookup yields CDR1 LNHDA and CDR2 SQIVND (reference sequence). V shed 3 bases and J 4 bases; nucleotides not matched to a gene: 8. The CDR3 runs 16 residues. CDR3 loop: CASSINPGQRNEKLFF. CDR3 in DNA: TGTGCCAGTAGTATCAATCCGGGACAGCGTAATGAAAAACTGTTTTTT.

The chain employs TRBV19 and TRBJ1-1; D gene ambiguous. In germline, CDR1 is LNHDA, CDR2 SQIVND (reference sequence). The V and J ends lost 7 bases and 2 bases respectively, with 32 bases between them. The CDR3 consists of 20 residues. CDR3 loop: CASTTDIRWARREKNTEAFF. The CDR3, as DNA: TGTGCCAGTACTACTGATATACGGTGGGCACGGCGTGAAAAAAACACTGAAGCTTTCTTT.

The chain is built from TRBV28 and TRBJ2-5; perhaps TRBD2 as D (6 bases). The CDR3 has 15 amino acids. CDR1 and CDR2 (germline): MDHEN, SYDVKM. V shed 6 bases and J shed 5 bases, with 19 bases lying between them. The CDR3 DNA sequence: TGTGCCAGCAGCGTTCCTCCGGGACTCCGGGAGACCCAGTACTTC. Its protein is CASSVPPGLRETQYF.